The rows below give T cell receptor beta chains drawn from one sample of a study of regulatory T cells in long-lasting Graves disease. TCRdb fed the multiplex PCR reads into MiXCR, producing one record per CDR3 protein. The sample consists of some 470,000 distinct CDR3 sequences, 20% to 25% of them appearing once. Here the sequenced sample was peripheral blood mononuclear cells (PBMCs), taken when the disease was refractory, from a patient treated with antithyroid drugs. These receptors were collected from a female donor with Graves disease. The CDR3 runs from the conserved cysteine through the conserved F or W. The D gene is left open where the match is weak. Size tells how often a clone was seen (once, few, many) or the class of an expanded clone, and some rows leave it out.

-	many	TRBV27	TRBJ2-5	CASSLTPGQAETQYF	TGTGCCAGCAGCCTAACCCCAGGGCAGGCGGAGACCCAGTACTTC
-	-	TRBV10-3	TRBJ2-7	CAISEGAPEDYEQYF	TGTGCCATCAGTGAGGGGGCCCCGGAGGACTACGAGCAGTACTTC
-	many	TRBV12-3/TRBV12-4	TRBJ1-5	CASSLQGFLGQPQHF	TGTGCCAGCAGTTTACAGGGGTTCTTGGGTCAGCCCCAGCATTTT
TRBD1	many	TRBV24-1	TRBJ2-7	CATSDQTGGSGEQYF	TGTGCCACCAGTGACCAAACAGGGGGCTCGGGTGAGCAGTACTTC
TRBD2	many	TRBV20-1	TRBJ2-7	CSASLPLAGGPYEQYF	TGCAGTGCTAGTCTCCCTTTAGCGGGAGGGCCTTACGAGCAGTACTTC
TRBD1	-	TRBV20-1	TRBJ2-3	CSAPLGTASTDTQYF	TGCAGTGCTCCACTTGGGACAGCTAGCACAGATACGCAGTATTTT
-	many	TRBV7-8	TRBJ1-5	CASSYRSRNQPQHF	TGTGCCAGCAGCTATCGGTCCCGCAATCAGCCCCAGCATTTT
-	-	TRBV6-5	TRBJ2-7	CASSSRDPVSLFEQYF	TGTGCCAGCAGTTCACGGGACCCGGTATCCTTGTTCGAGCAGTACTTC
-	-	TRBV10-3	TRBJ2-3	CAIRQGNGTDTQYF	TGTGCCATCAGGCAGGGGAATGGCACAGATACGCAGTATTTT
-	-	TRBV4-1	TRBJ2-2	CASSQRGYDTGELFF	TGCGCCAGCAGCCAGCGGGGTTACGACACCGGGGAGCTGTTTTTT
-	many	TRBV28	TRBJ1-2	CASSFQGSNYGYTF	TGTGCCAGCAGTTTCCAGGGGTCGAACTATGGCTACACCTTC
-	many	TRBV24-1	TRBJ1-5	CATSDGDQPQHF	TGTGCCACCAGTGATGGGGATCAGCCCCAGCATTTT
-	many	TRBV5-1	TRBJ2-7	CASSLVVGRASYEQYF	TGCGCCAGCAGCTTGGTTGTCGGGCGGGCCTCCTACGAGCAGTACTTC
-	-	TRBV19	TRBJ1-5	CASTETMDPHQPQHF	TGTGCCAGTACCGAGACGATGGACCCCCATCAGCCCCAGCATTTT
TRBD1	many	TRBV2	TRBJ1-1	CASGQGAETEAFF	TGTGCCAGCGGACAGGGGGCAGAAACTGAAGCTTTCTTT
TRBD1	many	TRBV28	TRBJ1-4	CASSSRGQGFNEKLFF	TGTGCCAGCAGTTCGCGAGGACAGGGGTTTAATGAAAAACTGTTTTTT
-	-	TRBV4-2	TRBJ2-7	CASSQDMGGEQYF	TGTGCCAGCAGCCAAGATATGGGGGGCGAGCAGTACTTC
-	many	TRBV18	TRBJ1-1	CASSPPVNTEAFF	TGTGCCAGCAGCCCACCAGTGAACACTGAAGCTTTCTTT
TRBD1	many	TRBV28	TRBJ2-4	CASIGGQAKNIQYF	TGTGCCAGCATAGGGGGACAGGCGAAAAACATTCAGTACTTC
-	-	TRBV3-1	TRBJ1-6	CASSQDSGGGIYNSPLHF	TGTGCCAGCAGCCAAGATAGCGGGGGGGGGATTTATAATTCACCCCTCCACTTT
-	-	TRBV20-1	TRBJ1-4	CSAKDRTNEKLFF	TGCAGTGCTAAAGACAGGACTAATGAAAAACTGTTTTTT
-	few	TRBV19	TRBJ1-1	CASSIDRSNTEAFF	TGTGCCAGTAGTATAGATCGAAGCAACACTGAAGCTTTCTTT
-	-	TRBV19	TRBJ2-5	CASSPSPPYQETQYF	TGTGCCAGTAGTCCCTCCCCACCGTACCAAGAGACCCAGTACTTC
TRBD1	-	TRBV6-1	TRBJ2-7	CASSDGQGASYEQYF	TGTGCCAGCAGTGATGGACAGGGAGCCTCCTACGAGCAGTACTTC
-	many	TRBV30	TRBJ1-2	CAWSPDSGTYGYTF	TGTGCCTGGAGTCCCGACTCCGGAACCTATGGCTACACCTTC
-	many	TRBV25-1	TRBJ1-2	CASSELGGDGYTF	TGTGCCAGCAGTGAATTGGGAGGGGATGGCTACACCTTC
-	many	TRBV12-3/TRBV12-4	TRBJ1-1	CASSLWTANTEAFF	TGTGCCAGCAGTTTGTGGACAGCTAACACTGAAGCTTTCTTT
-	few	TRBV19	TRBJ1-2	CASSTRFGRTVRNTF	TGTGCCAGTAGTACCCGATTTGGGAGGACAGTCCGAAACACCTTC
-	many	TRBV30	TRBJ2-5	CAWSVAQETQYF	TGTGCCTGGAGTGTGGCCCAAGAGACCCAGTACTTC
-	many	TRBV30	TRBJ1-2	CAFKTDGYTF	TGTGCCTTCAAGACGGATGGCTACACCTTC
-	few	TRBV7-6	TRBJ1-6	CASSENSGGGSPLHF	TGTGCCAGCAGCGAAAACAGCGGAGGGGGTTCACCCCTCCACTTT
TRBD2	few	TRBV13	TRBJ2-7	CASSSGTSGGASEQYF	TGTGCCAGCAGCTCCGGGACTAGCGGGGGGGCCAGCGAGCAGTACTTC
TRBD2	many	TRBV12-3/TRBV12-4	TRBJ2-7	CASTTLGGRHEQYF	TGTGCCAGCACCACTCTCGGGGGGAGGCACGAGCAGTACTTC
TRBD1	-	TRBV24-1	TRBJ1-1	CATSDLTGATNTEAFF	TGTGCCACCAGTGATTTGACAGGGGCAACGAACACTGAAGCTTTCTTT
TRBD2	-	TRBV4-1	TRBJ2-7	CASSPEGLAREQYF	TGCGCCAGCAGCCCCGAGGGACTAGCCCGAGAGCAGTACTTC
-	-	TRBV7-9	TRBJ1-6	CASSPGSVNNSPLHF	TGTGCCAGCAGCCCGGGGTCAGTTAATAATTCACCCCTCCACTTT
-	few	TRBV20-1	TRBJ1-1	CSARKPSNTEAFF	TGCAGTGCTAGAAAGCCGTCAAACACTGAAGCTTTCTTT
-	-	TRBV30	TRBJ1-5	CAWSRYGTHQPQHF	TGTGCCTGGAGTAGGTATGGGACACATCAGCCCCAGCATTTT
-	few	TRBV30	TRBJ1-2	CAWSVPKGFIYGYTF	TGTGCCTGGAGTGTACCCAAGGGGTTTATCTATGGCTACACCTTC
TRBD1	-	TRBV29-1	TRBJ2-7	CSVRGTGMTYEQYF	TGCAGCGTGAGGGGGACAGGGATGACCTACGAGCAGTACTTC
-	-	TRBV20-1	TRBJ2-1	CSASDYAQYNEQFF	TGCAGTGCTTCCGACTACGCTCAGTACAATGAGCAGTTCTTC
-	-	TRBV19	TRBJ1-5	CASSKAEAATAYSNQPQHF	TGTGCCAGTAGTAAGGCTGAGGCGGCCACCGCATATAGCAATCAGCCCCAGCATTTT
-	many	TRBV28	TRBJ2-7	CASQLGEQYF	TGTGCCAGCCAATTAGGGGAGCAGTACTTC
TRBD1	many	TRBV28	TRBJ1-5	CASSFFPGQATSSNQPQHF	TGTGCCAGCAGTTTTTTCCCGGGACAGGCGACTAGTAGCAATCAGCCCCAGCATTTT
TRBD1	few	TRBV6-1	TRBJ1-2	CASSTTGKGGYTF	TGTGCCAGCAGTACGACAGGGAAAGGTGGCTACACCTTC
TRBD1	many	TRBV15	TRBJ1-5	CATSRVDRVDQPQHF	TGTGCCACCAGCAGAGTCGACAGGGTGGATCAGCCCCAGCATTTT
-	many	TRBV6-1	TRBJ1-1	CASSPLDGGHTEAFF	TGTGCCAGCAGCCCTCTCGATGGTGGGCACACTGAAGCTTTCTTT
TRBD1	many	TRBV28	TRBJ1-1	CASSPGTGLSAFF	TGTGCCAGCAGTCCAGGGACAGGGCTATCGGCTTTCTTT
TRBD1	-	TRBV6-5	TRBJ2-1	CASSSGQHNEQFF	TGTGCCAGCAGTTCGGGACAGCACAATGAGCAGTTCTTC
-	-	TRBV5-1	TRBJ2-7	CASSLLQPYEQYF	TGCGCCAGCAGCTTATTGCAGCCTTACGAGCAGTACTTC
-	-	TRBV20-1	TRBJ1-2	CSARRPGGGGYGYTF	TGCAGTGCTAGGCGTCCCGGGGGGGGGGGCTATGGCTACACCTTC
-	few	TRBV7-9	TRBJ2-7	CASELGGGSYEQYF	TGTGCCAGCGAGCTTGGGGGAGGCTCCTACGAGCAGTACTTC
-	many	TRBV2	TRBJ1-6	CASRRGQGFNSPLHF	TGTGCCAGCAGGAGAGGGCAGGGCTTCAATTCACCCCTCCACTTT
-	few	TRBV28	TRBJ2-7	CASSFGNRETHEQYF	TGTGCCAGCAGTTTTGGTAACAGGGAAACCCACGAGCAGTACTTC